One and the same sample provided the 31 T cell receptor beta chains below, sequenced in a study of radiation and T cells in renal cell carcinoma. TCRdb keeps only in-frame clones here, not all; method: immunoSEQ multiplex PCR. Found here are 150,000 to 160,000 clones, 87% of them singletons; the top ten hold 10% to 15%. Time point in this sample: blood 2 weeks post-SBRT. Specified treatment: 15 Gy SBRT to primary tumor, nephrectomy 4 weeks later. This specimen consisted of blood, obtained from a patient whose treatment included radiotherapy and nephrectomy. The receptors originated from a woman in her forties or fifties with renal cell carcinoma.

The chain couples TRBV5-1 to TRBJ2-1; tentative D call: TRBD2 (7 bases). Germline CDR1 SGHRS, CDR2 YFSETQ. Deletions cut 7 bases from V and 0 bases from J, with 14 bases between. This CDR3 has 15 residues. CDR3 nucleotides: TGCGCCAGCTTTCGGGAGGACAGCTCCTACAATGAGCAGTTCTTC. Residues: CASFREDSSYNEQFF.

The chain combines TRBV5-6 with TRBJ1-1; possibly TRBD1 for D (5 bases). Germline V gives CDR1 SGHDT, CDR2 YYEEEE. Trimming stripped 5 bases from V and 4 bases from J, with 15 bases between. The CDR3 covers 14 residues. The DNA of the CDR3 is TGTGCCAGCAGGGGGCAGGGTATGGGCACTGAAGCTTTCTTT. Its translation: CASRGQGMGTEAFF.

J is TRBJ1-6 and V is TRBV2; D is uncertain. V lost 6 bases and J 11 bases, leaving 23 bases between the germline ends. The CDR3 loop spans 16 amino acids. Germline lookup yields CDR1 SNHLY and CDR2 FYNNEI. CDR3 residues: CASSGFGLSLGPPLHF. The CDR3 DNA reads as TGTGCCAGCAGCGGCTTTGGACTCAGCCTGGGCCCACCCCTCCACTTT.

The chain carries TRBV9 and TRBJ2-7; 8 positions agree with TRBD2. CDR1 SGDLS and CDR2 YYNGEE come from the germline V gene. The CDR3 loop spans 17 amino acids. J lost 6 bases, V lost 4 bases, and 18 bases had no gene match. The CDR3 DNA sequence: TGTGCCAGCAGCCGTTGGAGGATGACGGGGGGGCCTGGCGAGCAGTACTTC. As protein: CASSRWRMTGGPGEQYF.

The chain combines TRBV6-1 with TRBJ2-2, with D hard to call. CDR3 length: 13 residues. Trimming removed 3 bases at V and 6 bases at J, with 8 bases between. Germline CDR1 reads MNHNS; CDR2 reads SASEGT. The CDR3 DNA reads TGTGCCAGCAGTGAGATTTATCCCGGGGAGCTGTTTTTT. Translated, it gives CASSEIYPGELFF.

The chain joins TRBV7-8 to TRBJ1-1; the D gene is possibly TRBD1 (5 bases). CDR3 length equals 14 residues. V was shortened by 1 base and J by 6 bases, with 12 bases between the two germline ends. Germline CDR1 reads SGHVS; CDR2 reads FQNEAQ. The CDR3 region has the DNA TGTGCCAGCAGCTTAGTCCGGGGGTTTGCTGAAGCTTTCTTT. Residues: CASSLVRGFAEAFF.

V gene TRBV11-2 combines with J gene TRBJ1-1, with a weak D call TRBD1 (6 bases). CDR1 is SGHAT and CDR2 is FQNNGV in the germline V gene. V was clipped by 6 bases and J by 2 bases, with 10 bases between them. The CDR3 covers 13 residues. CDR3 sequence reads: CASSRDTNTEAFF. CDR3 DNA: TGTGCCAGCAGTCGGGACACCAACACTGAAGCTTTCTTT.

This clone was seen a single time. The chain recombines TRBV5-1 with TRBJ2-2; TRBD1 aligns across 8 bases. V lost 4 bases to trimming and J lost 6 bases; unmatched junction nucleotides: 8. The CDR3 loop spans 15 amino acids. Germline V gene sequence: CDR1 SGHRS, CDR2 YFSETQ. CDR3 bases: TGCGCCAGCAGCCTCGGACAGGGATGGGCCGGGGAGCTGTTTTTT. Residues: CASSLGQGWAGELFF. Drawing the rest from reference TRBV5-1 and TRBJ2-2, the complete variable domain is KAGVTQTPRYLIKTRGQQVTLSCSPISGHRSVSWYQQTPGQGLQFLFEYFSETQRNKGNFPGRFSGRQFSNSRSEMNVSTLELGDSALYLCASSLGQGWAGELFFGEGSRLTVL.

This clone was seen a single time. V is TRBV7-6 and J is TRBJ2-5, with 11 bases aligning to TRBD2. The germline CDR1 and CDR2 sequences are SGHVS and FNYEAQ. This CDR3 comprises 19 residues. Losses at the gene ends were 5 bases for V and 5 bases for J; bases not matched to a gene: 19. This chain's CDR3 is CASSPHPSGGRGLGETQYF. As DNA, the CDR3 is TGTGCCAGCAGCCCCCATCCTAGCGGGGGGCGGGGTCTGGGCGAGACCCAGTACTTC.

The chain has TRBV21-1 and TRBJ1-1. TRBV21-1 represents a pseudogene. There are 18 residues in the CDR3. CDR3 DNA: TGTGCCAGCAGCCAAAAACAGCTTATTGGAGAGACGGACACTGAAGCTTTCTTT. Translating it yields CASSQKQLIGETDTEAFF.

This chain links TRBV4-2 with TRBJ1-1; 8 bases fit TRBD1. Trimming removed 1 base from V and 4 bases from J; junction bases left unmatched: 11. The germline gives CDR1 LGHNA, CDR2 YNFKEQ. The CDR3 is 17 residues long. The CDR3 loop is CASSQGQGFILGTEAFF. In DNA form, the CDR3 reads TGTGCCAGCAGCCAAGGACAGGGGTTCATTTTGGGCACTGAAGCTTTCTTT.

The CDR3 spells CAISALDDPYNEQFF. Here the CDR3 DNA reads TGTGCCATCAGTGCTCTCGACGACCCCTACAATGAGCAGTTCTTC. The chain carries TRBV10-3 and TRBJ2-1, with D hard to call. Germline assignment: CDR1 ENHRY and CDR2 SYGVKD. This CDR3 spans 15 amino acids. Trimming cost V 4 bases and J 2 bases, with 12 bases left between them.

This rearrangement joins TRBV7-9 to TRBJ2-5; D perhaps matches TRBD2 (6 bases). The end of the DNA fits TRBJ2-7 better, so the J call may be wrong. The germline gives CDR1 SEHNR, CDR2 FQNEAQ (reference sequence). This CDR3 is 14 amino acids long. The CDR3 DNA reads TGTGCCAGCAGCTATGGAGGGGACTCCTACGAGCAGTACTTC. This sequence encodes CASSYGGDSYEQYF.

The CDR3 nucleotides are TGTGCCAGCAGCGCGGGCGGACAGGGGTACGAGCAGTACTTC. It translates to CASSAGGQGYEQYF. This chain links TRBV7-9 with TRBJ2-7; TRBD1 aligns across 9 bases. V dropped 5 bases and J dropped 4; count of bases not matched to a gene: 6. This CDR3 is built from 14 residues. Germline V gene lookup returns CDR1 SEHNR and CDR2 FQNEAQ (reference sequence).

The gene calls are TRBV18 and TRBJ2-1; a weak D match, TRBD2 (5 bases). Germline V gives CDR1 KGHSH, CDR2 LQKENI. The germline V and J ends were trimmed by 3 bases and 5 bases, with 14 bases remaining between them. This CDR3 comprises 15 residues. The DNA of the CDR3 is TGTGCCAGCTCACCCGTCCGGGGATCCAACAATGAGCAGTTCTTC. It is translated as CASSPVRGSNNEQFF.

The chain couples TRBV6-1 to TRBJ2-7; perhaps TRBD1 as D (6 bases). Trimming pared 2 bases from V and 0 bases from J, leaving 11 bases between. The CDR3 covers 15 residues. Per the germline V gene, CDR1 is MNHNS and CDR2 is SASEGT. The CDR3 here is CASSETDRSSYEQYF. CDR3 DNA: TGTGCCAGCAGTGAAACGGACAGAAGCTCCTACGAGCAGTACTTC.

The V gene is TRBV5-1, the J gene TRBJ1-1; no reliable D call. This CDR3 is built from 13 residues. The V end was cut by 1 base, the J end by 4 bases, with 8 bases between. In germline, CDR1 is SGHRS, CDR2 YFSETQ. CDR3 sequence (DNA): TGCGCCAGCAGCTTGAGCCGGCCCACTGAAGCTTTCTTT. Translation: CASSLSRPTEAFF. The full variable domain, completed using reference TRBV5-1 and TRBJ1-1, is KAGVTQTPRYLIKTRGQQVTLSCSPISGHRSVSWYQQTPGQGLQFLFEYFSETQRNKGNFPGRFSGRQFSNSRSEMNVSTLELGDSALYLCASSLSRPTEAFFGQGTRLTVV.

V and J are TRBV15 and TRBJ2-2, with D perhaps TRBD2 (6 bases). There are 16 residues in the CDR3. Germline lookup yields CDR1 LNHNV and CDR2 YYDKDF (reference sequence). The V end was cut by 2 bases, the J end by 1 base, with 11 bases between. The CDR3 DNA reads TGTGCCACCAGCAGACTAACGGGACTGAACACCGGGGAGCTGTTTTTT. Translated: CATSRLTGLNTGELFF. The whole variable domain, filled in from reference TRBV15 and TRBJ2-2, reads DAMVIQNPRYQVTQFGKPVTLSCSQTLNHNVMYWYQQKSSQAPKLLFHYYDKDFNNEADTPDNFQSRRPNTSFCFLDIRSPGLGDTAMYLCATSRLTGLNTGELFFGEGSRLTVL.

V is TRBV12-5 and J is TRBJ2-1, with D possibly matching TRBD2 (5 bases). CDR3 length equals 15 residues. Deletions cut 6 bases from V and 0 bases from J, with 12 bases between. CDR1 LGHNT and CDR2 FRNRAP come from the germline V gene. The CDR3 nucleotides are TGTGCTAGTGGACTCGGACTTATCTCCTACAATGAGCAGTTCTTC. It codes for CASGLGLISYNEQFF.

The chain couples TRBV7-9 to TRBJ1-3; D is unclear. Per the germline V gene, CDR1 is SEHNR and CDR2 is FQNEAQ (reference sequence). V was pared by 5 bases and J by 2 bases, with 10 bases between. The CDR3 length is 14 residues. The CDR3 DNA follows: TGTGCCAGCAGCCCTGATAGGACTGGAAACACCATATATTTT. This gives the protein CASSPDRTGNTIYF.

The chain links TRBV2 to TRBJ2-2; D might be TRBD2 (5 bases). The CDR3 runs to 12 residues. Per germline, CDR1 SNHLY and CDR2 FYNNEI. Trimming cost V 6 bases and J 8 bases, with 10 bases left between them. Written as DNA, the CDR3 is TGTGCCAGCAGGGGAGACCGAGGGGAGCTGTTTTTT. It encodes CASRGDRGELFF.

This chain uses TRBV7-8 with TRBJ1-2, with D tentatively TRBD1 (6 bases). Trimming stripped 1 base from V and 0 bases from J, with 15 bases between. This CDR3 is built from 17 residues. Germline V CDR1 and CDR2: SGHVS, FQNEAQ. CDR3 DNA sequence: TGTGCCAGCAGCTTAGAACAGGGCATCCTAACTAACTATGGCTACACCTTC. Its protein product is CASSLEQGILTNYGYTF.

CDR3 bases: TGTGCCAGCAGCCGGACCGCTTTCGAAAAACTGTTTTTT. This gives the protein CASSRTAFEKLFF. The genes are TRBV6-5 and TRBJ1-4, with D unclear. The CDR3 totals 13 residues. Germline values: CDR1 MNHEY, CDR2 SVGAGI. Trimming took off 6 bases at V and 8 bases at J, with 13 bases between the two ends.

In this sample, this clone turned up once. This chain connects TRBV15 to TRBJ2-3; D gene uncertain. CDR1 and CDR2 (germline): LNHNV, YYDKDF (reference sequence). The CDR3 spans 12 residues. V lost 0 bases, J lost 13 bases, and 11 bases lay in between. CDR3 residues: CATSRDESVKYF. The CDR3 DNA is TGTGCCACCAGCAGAGATGAGAGTGTTAAGTATTTT.

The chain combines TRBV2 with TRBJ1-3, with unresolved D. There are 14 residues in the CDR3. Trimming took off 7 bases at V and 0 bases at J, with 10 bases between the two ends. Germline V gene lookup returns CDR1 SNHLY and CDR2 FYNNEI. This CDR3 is CASNSASSGNTIYF. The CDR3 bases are TGTGCCAGCAACTCAGCGAGCTCTGGAAACACCATATATTTT.

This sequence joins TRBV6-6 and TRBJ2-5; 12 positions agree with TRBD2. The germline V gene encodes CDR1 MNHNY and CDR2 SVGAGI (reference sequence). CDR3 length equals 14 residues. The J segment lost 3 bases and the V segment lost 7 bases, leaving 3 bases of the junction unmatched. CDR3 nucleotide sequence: TGTGCCAGCACGACTAGCGGGAGTGAAGAGACCCAGTACTTC. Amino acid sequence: CASTTSGSEETQYF.

Here the CDR3 DNA reads TGTGCCAGCAGCGCCCGACTAGCGGGGGCCAATGAGCAGTTCTTC. It is translated as CASSARLAGANEQFF. This chain connects TRBV9 to TRBJ2-1, with TRBD2 identical over 12 bases. Trimming at V came to 3 bases and at J to 6 bases, leaving 4 bases not matched to a gene. The CDR3 is 15 amino acids. Germline values: CDR1 SGDLS, CDR2 YYNGEE. The full variable domain, rest sourced from reference TRBV9 and TRBJ2-1, is DSGVTQTPKHLITATGQRVTLRCSPRSGDLSVYWYQQSLDQGLQFLIQYYNGEERAKGNILERFSAQQFPDLHSELNLSSLELGDSALYFCASSARLAGANEQFFGPGTRLTVL.

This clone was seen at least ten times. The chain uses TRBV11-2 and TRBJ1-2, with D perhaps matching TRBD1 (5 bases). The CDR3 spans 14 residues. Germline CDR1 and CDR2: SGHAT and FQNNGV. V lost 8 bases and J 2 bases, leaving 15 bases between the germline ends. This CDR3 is CASFGVGRNYGYTF. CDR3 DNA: TGTGCCAGCTTTGGGGTGGGGCGAAACTATGGCTACACCTTC.

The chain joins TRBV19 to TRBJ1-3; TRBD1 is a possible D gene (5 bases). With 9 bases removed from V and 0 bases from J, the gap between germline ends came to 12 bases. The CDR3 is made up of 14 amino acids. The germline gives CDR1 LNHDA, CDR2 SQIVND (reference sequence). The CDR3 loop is CASQGPFSGNTIYF. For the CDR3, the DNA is TGTGCCAGCCAGGGACCATTCTCTGGAAACACCATATATTTT.

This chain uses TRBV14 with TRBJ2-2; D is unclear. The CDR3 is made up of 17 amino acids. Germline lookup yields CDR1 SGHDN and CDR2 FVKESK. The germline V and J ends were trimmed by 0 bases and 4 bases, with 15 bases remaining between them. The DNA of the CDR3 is TGTGCCAGCAGCCAAGATTTTGGTAGTCTACCCACCGGGGAGCTGTTTTTT. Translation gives CASSQDFGSLPTGELFF.

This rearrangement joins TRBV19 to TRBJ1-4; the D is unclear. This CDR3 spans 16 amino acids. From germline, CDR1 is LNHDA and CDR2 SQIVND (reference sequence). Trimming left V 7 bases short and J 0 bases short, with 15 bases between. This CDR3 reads CASNSQTAATNEKLFF. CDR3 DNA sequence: TGTGCCAGTAATTCACAGACGGCCGCAACTAATGAAAAACTGTTTTTT.